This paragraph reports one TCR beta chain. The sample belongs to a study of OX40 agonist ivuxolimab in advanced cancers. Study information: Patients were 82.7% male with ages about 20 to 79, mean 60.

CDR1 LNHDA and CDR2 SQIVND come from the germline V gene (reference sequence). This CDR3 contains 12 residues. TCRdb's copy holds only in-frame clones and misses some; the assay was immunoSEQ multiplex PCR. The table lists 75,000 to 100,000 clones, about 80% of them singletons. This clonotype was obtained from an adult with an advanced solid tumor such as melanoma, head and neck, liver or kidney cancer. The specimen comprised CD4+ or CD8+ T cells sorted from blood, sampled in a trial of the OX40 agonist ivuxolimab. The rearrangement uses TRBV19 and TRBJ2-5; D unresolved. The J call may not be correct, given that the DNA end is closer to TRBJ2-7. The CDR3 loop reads CASTDRSYEQYF. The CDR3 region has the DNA TGTGCCAGTACGGACCGATCCTACGAGCAGTACTTC.